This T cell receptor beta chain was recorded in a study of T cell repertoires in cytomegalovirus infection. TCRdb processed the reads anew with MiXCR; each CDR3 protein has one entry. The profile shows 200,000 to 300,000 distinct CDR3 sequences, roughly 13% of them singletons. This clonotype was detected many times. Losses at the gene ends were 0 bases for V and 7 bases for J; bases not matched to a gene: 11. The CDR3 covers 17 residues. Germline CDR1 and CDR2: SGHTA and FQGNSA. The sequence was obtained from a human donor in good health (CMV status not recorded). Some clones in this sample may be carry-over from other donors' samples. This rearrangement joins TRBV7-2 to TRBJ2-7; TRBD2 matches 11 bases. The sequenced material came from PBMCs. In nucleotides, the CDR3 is TGTGCCAGCAGCTTAGCGCAACTAGCGGGGGCCCCGGGGGAGCAGTACTTC. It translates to CASSLAQLAGAPGEQYF.